The 9 T cell receptor beta chains below all came from one sample that was sequenced in a study of regulatory T cells in long-lasting Graves disease. In building TCR beta libraries, iRepertoire HTBI primers were used together with Arm-PCR of CDR3 regions. One entry per CDR3 protein, called by TCRdb with MiXCR from the multiplex PCR reads. Of 350,000 to 450,000 distinct CDR3 sequences in the sample, 16% were seen once. Noted time point: newly diagnosed GD, antithyroid drugs for less than 3 months. The TCR library was prepared using RNA isolated from PBMCs. The sample was also reused in another study, on T cells in Graves' hyperthyroidism and ophthalmopathy.

The sample consisted of peripheral blood mononuclear cells (PBMCs), taken at new diagnosis, from a patient treated with antithyroid drugs. The receptor set was obtained from a middle-aged man with Graves disease.

The chain is built from TRBV5-6 and TRBJ2-5, with 8 bases fitting TRBD2. This CDR3 has 14 amino acids. V trimming: 3 bases; J trimming: 5 bases; junction bases outside the gene matches: 6. Per the germline V gene, CDR1 is SGHDT and CDR2 is YYEEEE. Here the CDR3 reads CASSYRGGAETQYF. The CDR3, as DNA: TGTGCCAGCAGCTACCGGGGGGGCGCTGAGACCCAGTACTTC.

This clonotype has just a few counts. The V and J genes are TRBV5-1 and TRBJ1-4; TRBD1 is a possible D gene (6 bases). Looked up from germline, CDR1 is SGHRS and CDR2 is YFSETQ. The germline V and J ends were trimmed by 1 base and 7 bases, with 14 bases remaining between them. This CDR3 spans 15 amino acids. CDR3: CASSLLTGRGEKLFF. The CDR3 DNA reads as TGCGCCAGCAGCTTGTTGACAGGCAGGGGTGAAAAACTGTTTTTT.

This clonotype appeared many times. The chain couples TRBV7-9 to TRBJ2-1; no clear D. Per germline, CDR1 SEHNR and CDR2 FQNEAQ (reference sequence). The CDR3 consists of 15 residues. Trimming shortened V by 3 bases and J by 0 bases, and 9 bases separated the two germline ends. In DNA form, the CDR3 reads TGTGCCAGCAGCTTGTTGAGAAGCTCCTACAATGAGCAGTTCTTC. This translates into CASSLLRSSYNEQFF.

The chain employs TRBV18 and TRBJ1-2; 11 nucleotides match TRBD1. The CDR3 length is 14 residues. Trimming at V came to 3 bases and at J to 7 bases, leaving 4 bases not matched to a gene. The germline V gene encodes CDR1 KGHSH and CDR2 LQKENI. CDR3 protein: CASSPDRGPFGYTF. The CDR3 DNA sequence: TGTGCCAGCTCACCGGACAGGGGGCCGTTTGGCTACACCTTC.

This clonotype appeared many times. In DNA form, the CDR3 reads TGTGCCAGCAGAGGGTTCAGGGCAAGTGAGCAAGAGACCCAGTACTTC. Amino acid sequence: CASRGFRASEQETQYF. This chain connects TRBV6-1 to TRBJ2-5; possible D gene TRBD1, 5 bases. V dropped 6 bases and J dropped 2 bases, with 19 bases sitting between them. Per germline, CDR1 MNHNS and CDR2 SASEGT. The CDR3 is 16 amino acids.

This clonotype was found many times. J is TRBJ2-2 and V is TRBV6-5, with D uncertain. Germline CDR1 and CDR2: MNHEY and SVGAGI. There are 11 residues in the CDR3. V was clipped by 4 bases and J by 6 bases, with 3 bases between them. Here the CDR3 reads CASSWPGELFF. The CDR3 nucleotides are TGTGCCAGCAGTTGGCCCGGGGAGCTGTTTTTT.

This clonotype came up a few times. The V call is TRBV4-2, the J call TRBJ1-3, with D possibly matching TRBD1 (5 bases). This CDR3 contains 18 residues. V was shortened by 0 bases and J by 0 bases, with 15 bases between the two germline ends. CDR1 is LGHNA, CDR2 YNFKEQ, per germline. CDR3 DNA sequence: TGTGCCAGCAGCCAAGAGGTGAGACAGCGGTTCTCTGGAAACACCATATATTTT. It specifies CASSQEVRQRFSGNTIYF.

This chain uses TRBV6-2 or TRBV6-3 with TRBJ2-5; perhaps D is TRBD1 or TRBD2 (6 bases each). Trimming removed 8 bases at V and 2 bases at J, with 15 bases between. In germline, CDR1 is MNHEY, CDR2 SVGEGT. The CDR3 totals 14 residues. The CDR3 DNA follows: TGTGCCAGCCTCAGGGGCCGGGGGCAAGAGACCCAGTACTTC. It specifies CASLRGRGQETQYF.

This clonotype appeared many times. The rearrangement links TRBV3-1 to TRBJ1-6; D ambiguous. V gave up 0 bases and J gave up 6 bases, with 9 bases separating them. Germline V gives CDR1 LGHDT, CDR2 YNNKEL (reference sequence). The CDR3 length is 15 residues. The CDR3 DNA reads as TGTGCCAGCAGCCAAGATCGAGGGTTTAATTCACCCCTCCACTTT. Translated, it gives CASSQDRGFNSPLHF.